This entry features one T cell receptor beta chain sequence. What it binds is unknown. TCRdb's table, derived via immunoSEQ multiplex PCR, lists solely in-frame clones and lacks some. Of approximately 35,000 clones in the sample, more than 75% were seen once. This sample was taken from a study of a mutant IDH1 vaccine in newly diagnosed glioma. Study-level information: Sex distribution of treated patients was approximately 60% male and around 40% female; mean age was around 40 years. Study outcomes and limitations: Researchers report vaccine-induced immune responses in just under 95% of patients.

Per the germline V gene, CDR1 is LGHNA and CDR2 is YSLEER. V lost 0 bases and J lost 0, with 12 bases in between. The CDR3 consists of 17 residues. Time point of the sample: week 23, last vaccination. A 20-mer mutant IDH1 peptide at 300 ug was injected subcutaneously with topical imiquimod. Each of the donors came in with new WHO grade 3 or 4 astrocytomas that were IDH1-mutant and ATRX-lost. The gene calls are TRBV4-3 and TRBJ2-1; D is perhaps TRBD2 (6 bases). The receptor's source is a man between 35 and 55 years old with glioma. Sequenced material: PBMCs, taken from a glioma patient whose treatment included an IDH1 peptide vaccine. In DNA, the CDR3 is TGCGCCAGCAGCCAAGAGGGGCAGCGGGCCTCCTACAATGAGCAGTTCTTC. Translating it yields CASSQEGQRASYNEQFF.